This T cell receptor (beta chain) was observed in a study of neoadjuvant anti-PD-1 for oral cavity cancer. Study information: Nivolumab at 3 mg/kg was mostly given biweekly, three to four doses, pre-surgery. Patients without progression got a fourth dose around day 43.

Time point in this sample: after neoadjuvant nivolumab, at surgical resection. CDR1 LGHNA and CDR2 YNFKEQ come from the germline V gene. This CDR3 comprises 16 residues. With 3 bases clipped from V and 8 bases from J, the junction kept 8 bases outside the gene matches. Most PBMC samples had around 0.5 ug input DNA in six replicates. Assay used: immunoSEQ multiplex PCR; TCRdb lists only in-frame clones, some missing. The sample yields thousands of clones, around 80% seen once. This specimen consisted of PBMCs, obtained after nivolumab (anti-PD-1) treatment. The receptor's source is a person aged 35-79 years with oral cavity squamous cell carcinoma. V and J are TRBV4-2 and TRBJ2-1, with TRBD2 matching 12 bases. DNA for the CDR3: TGTGCCAGCAGCCAGACTAGCGGGGGCCAAGGGGATGAGCAGTTCTTC. Translated: CASSQTSGGQGDEQFF.